Sequencing of this TCR beta chain was carried out in a study of cytomegalovirus exposure and HLA in healthy donors (dated by TCRdb to the late 2010s). With respect to the entire study: According to an earlier analysis of a few hundred of the donors, some 180 million T cells yielded some 110 million unique TCR beta sequences and around 300 Gb of sequence data. An early release that covered some 630 HLA-typed donors contained 300 to 350 gigabases of sequencing data and around 85 million unique TCR sequences. Of the roughly 390 genotyped donors, less than 90% were placed in the genetic ancestry cluster associated with self-reported Caucasian donors. The study was designed to test whether signatures of past pathogen exposure could be identified by cataloging public T cell receptors. The study profiled the T cell repertoires of approximately 700 subjects by immunosequencing and related them to cytomegalovirus serostatus. Along with the roughly 670-subject first cohort, a separate validation cohort of over a hundred different subjects was used. The study combined high-throughput TCR immunosequencing, statistical association of individual TCRs with disease status, and machine learning to predict cytomegalovirus infection status. A later analysis re-analyzed previously published TCR beta repertoires from roughly 690 donors and added high-resolution HLA genotyping to study TCR occurrence patterns. Rather than using new phenotypic data, the later analysis identified candidate immune exposures from TCR beta sequences and from how often those sequences occurred across donors. An earlier analysis of 500 to 650 of the donors applied high-throughput TCR beta sequencing to assess whether each TCR beta V gene segment acted as functional or pseudogenic. Donor age, sex, ethnicity and CMV serostatus were collected together with the repertoire data. In a later genetic analysis, genome-wide SNP genotypes for 398 of the 666 donors were used, and that subset was treated as a discovery cohort. All discovery cohort repertoires had been generated on a single sequencing platform. HLA typing covered class I and class II loci at four-digit resolution. Typing coverage differed by locus: A, B, C, DRB1 and DQB1 were typed in roughly 620-630 donors, DQA1 in roughly 500, DPA1 in 600 to 610, and DPB1 in approximately 450. A handful of DR-DQ haplotypes were handled as single units for association and clustering because linkage in the cohort was strong. Among 300 to 500 genotyped donors of the cohort, an average of approximately 200,000 unique TCR beta nucleotide sequences was sequenced per donor, of which roughly 17% were non-productive.

The library came from the immunoSEQ multiplex PCR assay. A mixture of 60 forward primers for TCR Vbeta segments and 13 reverse primers for TCR Jbeta segments was used in the multiplex PCR. A multiplex PCR assay on genomic DNA amplified the CDR3 region of rearranged TCR beta genes. On the Illumina HiSeq System, the amplified TCR beta libraries were sequenced as 87-base-pair reads. Regarding the original processing steps: A later analysis tallied tens of millions of unique TCR beta chains across the 666 repertoires, and about 10 million of those chains were shared by two or more donors. Raw reads were error-corrected and collapsed into unique sequences with a nearest-neighbor algorithm that merged closely related sequences to remove PCR and sequencing errors. CDR3 sequences were aligned to IMGT reference sequences to assign V, D and J gene segments. For a sequence to be retained, a match of at least six nucleotides to both a V gene segment and a J gene segment was required. A rearrangement was called productive if the CDR3 had no stop codons and remained in frame with V and J, and every other rearrangement was called non-productive. CDR3 was defined according to IMGT convention as the region running from the second conserved V-encoded cysteine to the conserved J-encoded phenylalanine. Sequences without an unambiguous match to a single V gene segment were excluded from the earlier analysis of about 600 of the donors. In an earlier analysis of several hundred of the donors, V segments were called functional above 56.7% productive rearrangements and were called segregating when the between-donor standard deviation exceeded 5%. A statistical classification framework was developed to diagnose cytomegalovirus status using the catalog of TCR beta chain sequences. V and J gene assignment, in a later analysis, came from comparing TCR nucleotide sequences with IMGT/GENE-DB human TR gene sequences. In a later analysis, CDR3 sequences and most-parsimonious VDJ recombination scenarios were assigned using the TCRdist pipeline. A later analysis defined each TCR beta chain by its CDR3 amino acid sequence plus V-gene family, and excluded reads lacking a unique V-gene family. A later analysis removed several hundred highly shared, low-generation-probability nucleotide sequences to deal with suspected cross-contamination and a sequencing artifact. For each public chain, a later analysis derived a clonal expansion index from normalized ranks of inferred template counts within each repertoire. In a later analysis, generation probabilities were computed using a VDJ recombination model fitted to out-of-frame rearrangements, and the results were checked against IGoR. Hypergeometric tests were used in a later analysis to score TCR-TCR, TCR-HLA and TCR-CMV co-occurrence, with a repertoire-size bias correction applied to the TCR pairs. A later analysis estimated false discovery rates by permuting HLA or CMV assignments 20 times. In a later analysis, co-occurring TCRs were grouped with DBSCAN, and TCRdist sequence similarity was added when clustering was performed within HLA-allele-positive subsets. For co-occurrence clustering, repertoires with fewer than 30,000 or more than 120,000 public chains were excluded, along with five repertoires with anomalous nucleotide sharing. The table comes from immuneACCESS by way of TCRdb, which keeps in-frame sequences with V and J called. Part of the clones is missing from these tables; in studies checked, under half for an unresolved V gene and the rest for unknown reasons. V, J and clone size are taken as reported in that table, and D and trimming were inferred from the DNA itself. The sample profile shows fewer than 250,000 clones; around nine tenths of them were found once. The top ten constitute approximately 1.7% of the sample.

The germline V gene (reference sequence) sets CDR1 to SEHNR and CDR2 to FQNEAQ. V lost 4 bases and J lost 4 bases, and the count of bases not matched to a germline gene is 4. From the cysteine up to the phenylalanine, the CDR3 has a length of 13 residues. Here the CDR3 DNA is all that survives: 39 bases in frame from base 1. Regarding this clone: It has no known antigen specificity. No base quality information exists; no much larger clone differs at one position. Other DNA sequences in this sample translate to the same CDR3.

In total, roughly 670 healthy bone marrow donors made up the cohort. All cohort members were sampled while nominally healthy, although unrecorded immune exposures were likely present. The donor was CMV seronegative and was included in the group of about 400 seronegative cohort members. A peripheral blood sample was provided by each donor, and peripheral blood mononuclear cells were used for TCR beta sequencing. The Qiagen DNeasy Blood Extraction Kit was used to extract genomic DNA from the blood cell samples. Here is what the overall study found, with its caveats: The study gave a list of 150 to 200 TCR beta chains associated with cytomegalovirus. Strong co-occurrence of HLA alleles, especially DR and DQ, made assigning TCR associations to individual alleles difficult. Linkage disequilibrium might explain the correlated functional status among segregating V segments, but an unknown experimental factor could not be excluded. While some public TCRs were present in many individuals, most TCR sequences turned up only very rarely across donors. According to the authors, the approach could potentially be generalized to other disease states and immunological phenotypes. A later genetic analysis reported fewer N-insertions in productive TCRs among donors in an Asian-associated ancestry cluster than the approximately 670-donor mean. A further reported finding was that TCR beta sequences accurately predicted the HLA-A and HLA-B alleles for most subjects in the first cohort. A later analysis reported that several top co-occurrence clusters appeared linked to parvovirus B19, influenza, CMV and Epstein-Barr virus. In a later analysis, around 15,000 TCR beta sequences were associated with specific HLA alleles at a false discovery rate of 0.05. An association between a missense DCLRE1C variant and V-gene and J-gene trimming of TCR beta chains was found in a later genetic analysis and replicated in an independent cohort. Because counts were too low, some 16 rarely observed V segments, including chromosome 9 orphons, were excluded from the earlier analysis of fewer than 650 of the donors. In a later analysis, TCR association rates were found to vary across HLA loci, with the most associated TCRs seen for DRB1 alleles and the fewest for HLA-C alleles. Broadly in line with IMGT annotations, most TCR beta V segments showed up in productive rearrangements about 87% or about 30% of the time in an earlier analysis of 587 of the donors. In a later analysis, HLA-associated TCR beta chains were found to be more clonally expanded and to have lower generation probabilities than equally common non-associated chains. The classifier was reported to diagnose cytomegalovirus status with high specificity and sensitivity in both the original and validation cohorts. In a later analysis, most CMV-associated TCR beta chains were found to appear HLA-restricted, with HLA associations seemingly driven largely by CMV exposure. Because HLA typing was unavailable for some donors at each locus, only the typed subset was used in association tests. In this cohort, only TCR beta chains were sequenced, and detectable features were limited by the absence of alpha or paired-chain data. Immune exposure information for the cohort was limited to CMV serostatus. Sequencing depth was assumed to be roughly uniform across donors in the presence/absence analyses, though that assumption may not hold. The 87-base-pair reads could not distinguish some IMGT-functional V segments, including TRBV6-2 and TRBV6-3, so those segments were excluded. A cluster of highly shared sequence variants was judged likely to be a technical artifact of the sequencing pipeline. Three of the identified cytomegalovirus-associated TCR beta chains were confirmed in vitro to be specific for cytomegalovirus antigens.

Rearrangement joined TRBV7-9 to TRBJ2-7, with 7 junctional bases fitting TRBD1. Sequenced material: PBMCs. This TCR derives from a woman aged 18-29 years in good health and CMV-seronegative. The nucleotides are TGTGCCAGCAGCTCCCGGGACAGTTACGAGCAGTACTTC. It translates to CASSSRDSYEQYF.